A single sample gave rise to the 15 T cell receptor beta chains below, sequenced in a study of cytomegalovirus exposure and HLA in healthy donors. The PCR used 60 Vbeta and 13 Jbeta primers. The protocol was immunoSEQ multiplex PCR, while the TCRdb copy is restricted to in-frame clones and leaves out a portion. The sample has about 250,000 clones, more than 75% seen once. Sequenced material: PBMCs. The receptors originated from a girl aged 2 to 10 in good health and CMV-seronegative.

CDR3 nucleotide sequence: TGTGCTAGTGGTTGGCAGGGCGCTGGGGCCAACGTCCTGACTTTC. Translation gives CASGWQGAGANVLTF. The chain is built from TRBV12-5 and TRBJ2-6; weak D call: TRBD1 (5 bases). Trimming took 4 bases from V and 2 from J, leaving 9 bases between them. There are 15 residues in the CDR3. Germline V lookup: CDR1 LGHNT, CDR2 FRNRAP.

This chain joins TRBV6-5 and TRBJ2-4; 7 bases are a match to TRBD1. Germline V CDR1 and CDR2: MNHEY, SVGAGI. The CDR3 extends over 13 amino acids. V lost 6 bases and J lost 5; bases outside the gene matches: 4. In DNA, the CDR3 is TGTGCCAGCAGAAGAGACAGGGAAAACATTCAGTACTTC. It translates to CASRRDRENIQYF.

The chain employs TRBV6-1 and TRBJ1-2, with D possibly matching TRBD1 (5 bases). Trimming shortened V by 4 bases and J by 4 bases, and 19 bases separated the two germline ends. CDR1 and CDR2 (germline): MNHNS, SASEGT. The CDR3 sequence is 16 residues long. The CDR3 DNA reads TGTGCCAGCAGTGCACCTTCGAAAGGGGTTCGCTATGGCTACACCTTC. Its protein is CASSAPSKGVRYGYTF.

J is TRBJ2-1 and V is TRBV10-2; TRBD2 is a possible D gene (6 bases). This CDR3 is built from 15 residues. From germline, CDR1 is WSHSY and CDR2 SAAADI. V was cut by 4 bases and J by 4 bases, with 14 bases left in between. Here the CDR3 DNA reads TGCGCCAGCAGTGCGGGGGACCCAAGTTACAATGAGCAGTTCTTC. This translates into CASSAGDPSYNEQFF.

The gene calls are TRBV2 and TRBJ1-5; D gene ambiguous. Germline CDR1 reads SNHLY; CDR2 reads FYNNEI. The CDR3 totals 15 residues. Trimming took 2 bases from V and 3 from J, leaving 11 bases between them. The CDR3 bases are TGTGCCAGCAGTGAATCTAGACGGATCAATCAGCCCCAGCATTTT. Residues: CASSESRRINQPQHF.

The chain employs TRBV6-6 and TRBJ1-4; D perhaps matches TRBD1 (6 bases). This CDR3 comprises 14 residues. V gave up 8 bases and J gave up 4 bases, with 14 bases separating them. Looked up from germline, CDR1 is MNHNY and CDR2 is SVGAGI (reference sequence). The CDR3 loop reads CASSWTAVNEKLFF. In DNA form, the CDR3 reads TGTGCCAGCTCCTGGACAGCTGTTAATGAAAAACTGTTTTTT.

V gene TRBV5-1 combines with J gene TRBJ1-4, with TRBD1 matching over 9 bases. The V segment lost 4 bases and the J segment 7 bases; nucleotides outside the gene matches: 5. Germline V lookup: CDR1 SGHRS, CDR2 YFSETQ. This CDR3 is 14 amino acids long. In DNA form, the CDR3 reads TGCGCCAGCAGCCAACAGGGGGCGGGTGAAAAACTGTTTTTT. Protein: CASSQQGAGEKLFF.

This clone has just a few counts. The chain couples TRBV2 to TRBJ1-4, with a weak D call TRBD1 (5 bases). Germline-derived CDR1 and CDR2 are SNHLY and FYNNEI. Trimming shortened V by 2 bases and J by 3 bases, and 16 bases separated the two germline ends. The CDR3 totals 17 residues. CDR3 region: CASSEWQGRAANEKLFF. The CDR3 DNA is TGTGCCAGCAGTGAATGGCAGGGAAGGGCGGCTAATGAAAAACTGTTTTTT.

The chain employs TRBV18 and TRBJ2-1; TRBD1 matches at 7 bases. This CDR3 is 17 amino acids long. V gave up 1 base and J gave up 4 bases; unmatched junction bases: 10. CDR1 is KGHSH and CDR2 is LQKENI in the germline V gene. Here the CDR3 reads CASSPLRQGRFYNEQFF. In DNA form, the CDR3 reads TGTGCCAGCTCACCACTGCGACAGGGAAGGTTTTACAATGAGCAGTTCTTC.

The chain links TRBV4-1 to TRBJ2-5; a weak D match, TRBD2 (5 bases). The CDR3 runs to 17 residues. From germline, CDR1 is MGHRA and CDR2 YSYEKL. Trimming pared 0 bases from V and 4 bases from J, leaving 18 bases between. In DNA, the CDR3 is TGCGCCAGCAGCCAAGATCGCGGGTATACAGAGGGAGAGACCCAGTACTTC. Translating gives CASSQDRGYTEGETQYF.

The V call is TRBV5-1, the J call TRBJ2-5, with D perhaps matching TRBD2 (5 bases). V lost 7 bases to trimming and J lost 2 bases, with 15 bases between them. The V gene's germline CDR1 is SGHRS and CDR2 YFSETQ. The CDR3 covers 14 residues. The CDR3: CASAKDRGQETQYF. The CDR3 nucleotides read TGCGCCAGCGCCAAAGATCGGGGACAAGAGACCCAGTACTTC.

This sequence joins TRBV6-1 and TRBJ2-7; possibly TRBD2 for D (6 bases). V was pared by 7 bases and J by 0 bases, with 7 bases between. Germline V gene lookup returns CDR1 MNHNS and CDR2 SASEGT. The CDR3 has 12 residues. CDR3 coding DNA: TGTGCCAGCAAGGGAGGCTCCTACGAGCAGTACTTC. Residues: CASKGGSYEQYF.

A few counts support this clone. A junction boundary mismatches the germline segment, possibly from a read error. The rearrangement uses TRBV7-9 and TRBJ2-7; D not resolved. The germline gives CDR1 SEHNR, CDR2 FQNEAQ (reference sequence). The CDR3 totals 11 residues. The CDR3 protein is CSSSSNYEQYF. The CDR3 nucleotides are TGTTCCAGCAGCTCCAACTACGAGCAGTACTTC.

This clone was observed a handful of times. The rearrangement links TRBV15 to TRBJ2-7; unclear D gene. This CDR3 is built from 15 residues. Trimming left V 3 bases short and J 1 base short, with 13 bases between. The V gene's germline CDR1 is LNHNV and CDR2 YYDKDF (reference sequence). CDR3 bases: TGTGCCACCAGCAGCCCAAGAGCGATTTCCTACGAGCAGTACTTC. This gives the protein CATSSPRAISYEQYF.

J is TRBJ2-5 and V is TRBV2; 9 bases are shared with TRBD1. Looked up from germline, CDR1 is SNHLY and CDR2 is FYNNEI. V lost 6 bases to trimming and J lost 4 bases; unmatched junction nucleotides: 9. This CDR3 region has 15 residues. CDR3 in amino acids: CASRSQGAIRETQYF. In DNA, the CDR3 is TGTGCCAGCAGGTCACAGGGGGCGATTCGAGAGACCCAGTACTTC.